Listed below are T cell receptor beta chains from one sample, sequenced in a study of response to subunit inactivated influenza vaccine. MiXCR was run by TCRdb on the RT-PCR reads, yielding one entry per CDR3 protein. The data contain about 530,000 distinct CDR3 sequences, 10% to 15% of them singletons. The source material was PBMCs from blood, sampled on the day of vaccination. Receptor source: a man aged 45-65 years who received an inactivated influenza vaccine. The CDR3 runs from the conserved cysteine through the conserved F or W.

>TRBV7-9|TRBJ1-4
CASSFGIGGEKLFF
>TRBV28|TRBJ2-5
CASSNQGGGAETQYF
>TRBV18|TRBJ2-3
CASSPSLSSTDTQYF
>TRBV9|TRBJ2-1
CASSAGGEIYNEQFF
>TRBV6-1|TRBJ2-5
CASSPLAGGGNMETQYF
>TRBV2|TRBJ1-1
CASTKGQGSTEAFF
>TRBV20-1|TRBJ1-5
CSARPQDKRDSPQHF
>TRBV29-1|TRBJ2-3
CSVCLAGRSTDTQYF
>TRBV5-1|TRBJ2-7
CASSLQAGGYYEQYF
>TRBV3-1|TRBJ2-2
CACSPYRDYRSTGELFF
>TRBV12-3/TRBV12-4|TRBJ2-7
CASSPPGGSGEQYF
>TRBV7-7|TRBJ2-2
CASSPGQGGPTGELFF
>TRBV5-1|TRBJ2-1
CASSLALGAYNEQFF
>TRBV15|TRBJ1-1
CATSRDRANRNTEAFF
>TRBV14|TRBJ2-7
CASSQGFYEQYF
>TRBV6-2/TRBV6-3|TRBJ1-1
CASSYGGTEAFF
>TRBV12-3/TRBV12-4|TRBJ1-5
CASSLDQGEQPQHF
>TRBV30|TRBJ2-4
CAWSMTFQNIQYF
>TRBV20-1|TRBJ2-7
CSARSGAQREQYF
>TRBV28|TRBJ2-4
CASSPTPDRGQNIQYF
>TRBV28|TRBJ2-5
CASSLNPNRAQETQYF
>TRBV3-1|TRBJ2-3
CASRHAAGGTDTQYF
>TRBV29-1|TRBJ2-7
CSVETTGTSYEQYF